This TCR beta chain stems from a study of CD8+CD57+ T cells in acquired aplastic anemia. About the research overall: An average of 3.2 ug of DNA was obtained from sorted CD4+ and CD8+ cells.

The CDR3 has 12 amino acids. With V trimmed by 1 base and J by 15 bases, 4 bases remained unmatched. From germline, CDR1 is LGHDT and CDR2 YNNKEL (reference sequence). The use of genomic DNA as template underpinned the TCR beta VDJ and CDR3 profiling. Via MiXCR, TCRdb re-called the reads, giving one row per CDR3 protein. Of 150,000 to 200,000 distinct CDR3 sequences in the sample, roughly 48% were seen once. Previously, flow cytometry had revealed CD8+CD57+ cell expansion in the patients chosen for sequencing. This clonotype has a count of ten or more. V gene TRBV3-1 combines with J gene TRBJ1-5; TRBD1 aligns across 9 bases. This clonotype was obtained from a human donor with aplastic anemia. The sample comprised sorted CD4+, CD8+, or CD8+CD57+ T cells (not recorded which) from PBMCs. CDR3 in DNA: TGTGCCAGCAGCCAAGGTGGACAGGGGACGCATTTT. Protein: CASSQGGQGTHF.